This record looks at one T cell receptor (beta chain) sequence and its context. The antigen remains undetermined. The data were taken from a study of T cells in localized non-small cell lung cancer. Data came from immunoSEQ multiplex PCR; TCRdb stores just in-frame clones and leaves some out. This sample has tens of thousands of clones, with about 83% found just once. The CDR3 runs to 13 residues. V trimming: 3 bases; J trimming: 8 bases; junction bases outside the gene matches: 6. Looked up from germline, CDR1 is LGHNA and CDR2 is YSLEER. Points from the study as a whole: The study detected a median around 61 of the top 100 tumor clones in adjacent lung. A denser population of T cells in blood accompanied longer overall survival.

This chain uses TRBV4-3 with TRBJ1-2; 7 bases line up with TRBD1. The source is a woman aged 35 to 70 with stage II squamous cell lung carcinoma. The starting material was PBMCs, obtained before any cancer treatment. The CDR3 loop is CASSHPGGEGYTF. The CDR3, as DNA: TGCGCCAGCAGCCACCCAGGGGGTGAGGGCTACACCTTC.